These T cell receptor beta chains were read from a single sample in a study of patients and donors after allogeneic stem cell transplantation. TCRdb re-derived calls from the RT-PCR reads in MiXCR, one entry per CDR3 protein. The table has 160,000 or so distinct CDR3 sequences, more than 20% seen once; the top ten hold more than 25%. The sequencing input was blood, either unsorted or a sorted T cell fraction (not recorded which). These receptors were taken from a human donor who was either an allogeneic HSCT recipient or a stem cell or donor lymphocyte infusion donor (not recorded which). It is not recorded whose cells these are; they may come from a transplant donor. Each CDR3 is given with its conserved first and last residue. D genes are given only for firm matches. The size of a clone is reported for some rows only, either as once, few or many, or as a class for expanded clones.

v_call	clone_size	j_call	d_call	cdr3_nt	cdr3_aa
TRBV20-1	-	TRBJ2-2	-	TGCAGTGCTAGTATGCGGCAGGGCACCGGGGAGCTGTTTTTT	CSASMRQGTGELFF
TRBV20-1	few	TRBJ2-1	TRBD2	TGCAGTGCTAGAGATCCAGCGGGGACCTACAATGAGCAGTTCTTC	CSARDPAGTYNEQFF
TRBV19	few	TRBJ1-5	TRBD1	TGTGCCAGTAAAGCCGGGACAGGACGTTATCAGCCCCAGCATTTT	CASKAGTGRYQPQHF
TRBV3-1	few	TRBJ2-1	-	TGTGCCAGCAGCCAAGCAGGTTTCCACAATGAGCAGTTCTTC	CASSQAGFHNEQFF
TRBV7-2	few	TRBJ1-1	-	TGTGCCAGCAGCTTAGACCACAGTATGAACACTGAAGCTTTCTTT	CASSLDHSMNTEAFF
TRBV4-3	many	TRBJ1-1	-	TGCGCCAGCAGCCTAACAGGGTTAACTGAAGCTTTCTTT	CASSLTGLTEAFF
TRBV20-1	-	TRBJ2-1	-	TGCAGTGCGAGTATAGCTCCCTGGATGGATGAGCAGTTCTTC	CSASIAPWMDEQFF
TRBV19	-	TRBJ2-3	TRBD2	TGTGCCAGTAGTAGGACTAGCGGGAGCACAGATACGCAGTATTTT	CASSRTSGSTDTQYF
TRBV24-1	once	TRBJ2-1	-	TGTGCCACCAGTAGTATGCATTGGATCTTC	CATSSMHWIF
TRBV15	-	TRBJ2-7	-	TGTGCCACCAGCAGAGGGCGGATCACGGGAGTTAACGACGAGCAGTACTTC	CATSRGRITGVNDEQYF
TRBV20-1	-	TRBJ2-7	-	TGCAGTGCCAGCTCAGGGGAGAAGTACGAGCAGTACTTC	CSASSGEKYEQYF
TRBV11-2	few	TRBJ1-5	-	TGTGCCAGCAGCCCGCTTAGGTTTTCCAGGGCTAGCAATCAGCCCCAGCATTTT	CASSPLRFSRASNQPQHF
TRBV5-1	-	TRBJ2-3	-	TGCGCCAGCAGCTTGATGACTGCTCCAGATACGCAGTATTTT	CASSLMTAPDTQYF
TRBV10-3	few	TRBJ1-1	-	TGTGCCACCAGCGAACCGGAGACAGACTTGAACACTGAAGCTTTCTTT	CATSEPETDLNTEAFF
TRBV9	-	TRBJ2-7	TRBD2	TGTGCCAGCAGCGGAGGGAGGGGCTCCTACGAGCAGTACTTC	CASSGGRGSYEQYF
TRBV14	-	TRBJ2-2	-	TGTGCCAGCAGCCCAAATATGAACACCGGGGAGCTGTTTTTT	CASSPNMNTGELFF
TRBV5-1	few	TRBJ1-5	-	TGCGCCAGCAGCCAACGGCCCGGGGGCGATTTAGGACAGCCCCAGCATTTT	CASSQRPGGDLGQPQHF
TRBV20-1	-	TRBJ2-3	TRBD2	TGCAGTGCTAGTACAAGCGGGGTCACAGATACGCAGTATTTT	CSASTSGVTDTQYF
TRBV6-6	few	TRBJ2-3	-	TGTGCCAGCACCACGGGGGTTAGCACAGATACGCAGTATTTT	CASTTGVSTDTQYF
TRBV27	few	TRBJ1-1	TRBD1	TGTGCCAGCAGGACGATGGGACAGGGGGACACTGAAGCTTTCTTT	CASRTMGQGDTEAFF
TRBV10-3	-	TRBJ1-1	-	TGTGCCATCAGTGAGTCGGCCACAGGGTACACTGAAGCTTTCTTT	CAISESATGYTEAFF
TRBV29-1	-	TRBJ2-7	-	TGCAGCGTTGAAGTAGGGATCTCCTACGAGCAGTACTTC	CSVEVGISYEQYF
TRBV3-1	-	TRBJ2-7	TRBD2	TGTGCCAGCAGCCATCCTACTAGCGGATTGACCTACGAGCAGTACTTC	CASSHPTSGLTYEQYF
TRBV12-3/TRBV12-4	-	TRBJ1-5	-	TGTGCCAGCAGTTTCCTCGATCAGCCCCAGCATTTT	CASSFLDQPQHF
TRBV7-9	few	TRBJ1-5	TRBD1	TGTGCCAGCAGCAAGACAGGGTGGGGCAATCAGCCCCAGCATTTT	CASSKTGWGNQPQHF
TRBV20-1	-	TRBJ2-1	TRBD2	TGCAGTGCTAGGGGGGAGGGAGTAGCGGGAGTGTATGAGCAGTTCTTC	CSARGEGVAGVYEQFF
TRBV2	-	TRBJ2-7	TRBD2	TGTGCCAGCAGCAACCTAGCGGTATACTCCTACGAGCAGTACTTC	CASSNLAVYSYEQYF
TRBV7-8	few	TRBJ2-3	-	TGTGCCAGCAGCTCCTCCGGGGATACGCAGTATTTT	CASSSSGDTQYF
TRBV6-6	few	TRBJ2-5	TRBD1	TGTGCCAGCAGTTACACAGATAGGACAGGGGAGACCCAGTACTTC	CASSYTDRTGETQYF
TRBV6-5	-	TRBJ2-5	TRBD2	TGTGCCAGCAGTGTAATTGCGGGGGGTCAAGAGACCCAGTACTTC	CASSVIAGGQETQYF
TRBV20-1	few	TRBJ2-1	TRBD2	TGCAGTGCTAGAGATGAACTAGCGGGAGGCAATGAGCAGTTCTTC	CSARDELAGGNEQFF
TRBV7-6	few	TRBJ2-3	TRBD1	TGTGCCAGCAGCCTTTACAGGGGTAGCACAGATACGCAGTATTTT	CASSLYRGSTDTQYF
TRBV12-3/TRBV12-4	few	TRBJ2-1	-	TGTGCCAGCAGTTTTAGTCCAAACAATGAGCAGTTCTTC	CASSFSPNNEQFF
TRBV12-3/TRBV12-4	many	TRBJ1-6	-	TGTGCCAGCAGTTTAATCGGGACCCATTCACCCCTCCACTTT	CASSLIGTHSPLHF
TRBV12-3/TRBV12-4	many	TRBJ1-3	-	TGTGCCAGCAGTTCTTGGGGAAGCGGGGACACCATATATTTT	CASSSWGSGDTIYF
TRBV12-3/TRBV12-4	few	TRBJ1-6	TRBD1	TGTGCCAGCAGTAAGGGGTCGGGACAGGCTAATTCACCCCTCCACTTT	CASSKGSGQANSPLHF
TRBV7-2	-	TRBJ1-5	-	TGTGCCAGCAGCTTAGTCTGGGCCGTAAATCAGCCCCAGCATTTT	CASSLVWAVNQPQHF
TRBV12-5	-	TRBJ2-3	-	TGTGCTAGCGACCAAAGGCGCACAGATACGCAGTATTTT	CASDQRRTDTQYF